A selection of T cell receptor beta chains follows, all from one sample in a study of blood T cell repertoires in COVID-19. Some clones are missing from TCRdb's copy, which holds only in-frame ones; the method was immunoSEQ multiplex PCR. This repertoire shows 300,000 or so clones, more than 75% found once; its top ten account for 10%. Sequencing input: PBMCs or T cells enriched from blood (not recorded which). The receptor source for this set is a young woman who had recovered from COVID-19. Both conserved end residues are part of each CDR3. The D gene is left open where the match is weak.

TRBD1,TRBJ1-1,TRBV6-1,CASSGTGDAFF,TGTGCCAGCAGTGGAACAGGGGACGCTTTCTTT
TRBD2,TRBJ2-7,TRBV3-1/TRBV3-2,CASSQEEASGAYEQYF,TGTGCCAGCAGCCAAGAGGAGGCTAGCGGGGCCTACGAGCAGTACTTC
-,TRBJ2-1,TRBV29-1,CSVSDTRSYNEQFF,TGCAGCGTGTCGGACACCCGCTCCTACAATGAGCAGTTCTTC
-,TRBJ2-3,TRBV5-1,CASSSVPGQVRHHISTDTQYF,TGCGCCAGCAGCTCGGTCCCGGGACAAGTACGTCACCACATTAGCACAGATACGCAGTATTTT
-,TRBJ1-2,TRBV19,CASSIGVGVPDGYTF,TGTGCCAGTAGTATAGGAGTCGGGGTGCCCGATGGCTACACCTTC
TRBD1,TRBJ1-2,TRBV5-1,CASSLTGGRSYGYTF,TGCGCCAGCAGCTTGACAGGGGGTAGATCCTATGGCTACACCTTC
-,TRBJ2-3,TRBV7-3,CASSRRGDGTDTQYF,TGTGCCAGCAGCCGGAGAGGAGATGGAACAGATACGCAGTATTTT
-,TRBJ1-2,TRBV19,CASSRENNYGYTF,TGTGCCAGTAGTCGGGAAAATAACTATGGCTACACCTTC
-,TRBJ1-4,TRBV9,CASSQGLSLHEKLFF,TGTGCCAGCAGCCAGGGACTGAGTTTGCATGAAAAACTGTTTTTT
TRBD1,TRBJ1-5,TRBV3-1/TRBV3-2,CASSRIGQANQPQHF,TGTGCCAGCAGCCGGATTGGACAGGCTAATCAGCCCCAGCATTTT
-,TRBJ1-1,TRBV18,CASSPFDRNTEAFF,TGTGCCAGCTCACCCTTCGACAGGAACACTGAAGCTTTCTTT
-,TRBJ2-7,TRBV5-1,CASSLAESYEQYF,TGCGCCAGCAGCTTAGCGGAATCCTACGAGCAGTACTTC
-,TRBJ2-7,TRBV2,CASIRGEGTSEQYF,TGTGCCAGCATCCGTGGAGAGGGAACAAGCGAGCAGTACTTC
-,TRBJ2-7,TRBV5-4,CASSLAAGRDPYEQYF,TGTGCCAGCAGCTTGGCGGCGGGACGTGATCCCTACGAGCAGTACTTC